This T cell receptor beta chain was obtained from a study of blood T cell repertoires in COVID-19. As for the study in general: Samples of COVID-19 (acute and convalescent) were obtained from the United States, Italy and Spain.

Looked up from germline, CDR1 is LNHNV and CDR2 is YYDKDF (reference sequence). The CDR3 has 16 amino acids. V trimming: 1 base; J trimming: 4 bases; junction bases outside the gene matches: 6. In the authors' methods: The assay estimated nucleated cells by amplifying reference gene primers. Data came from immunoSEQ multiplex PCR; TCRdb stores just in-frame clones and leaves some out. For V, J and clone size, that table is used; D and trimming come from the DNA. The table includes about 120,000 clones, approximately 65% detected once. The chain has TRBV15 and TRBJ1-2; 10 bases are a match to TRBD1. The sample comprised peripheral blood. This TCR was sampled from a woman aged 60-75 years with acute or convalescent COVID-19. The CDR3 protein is CATSRVGDRGGYGYTF. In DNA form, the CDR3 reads TGTGCCACCAGCAGAGTAGGGGACAGGGGAGGCTATGGCTACACCTTC.